Sequencing of this T cell receptor (beta chain) was carried out in a study of quantifying T cell responses using KT2 cells. On the study more broadly: RNA was reverse transcribed with TCR alpha and beta constant-region primers. Study-wide points: At about one KT2 cell per 100,000 PBMC, KT2 sequences were still detected.

With respect to this clonotype: Its cognate antigen is unknown. One end of the junction does not line up with germline, which may come from a read error.

A single-stranded UMI oligo with SP2 sequence was ligated to cDNA 3' ends. First-round PCR used about 4 cycles and beta primers RC1.1 and RC1.2 covering TRBC1 and TRBC2. TCRdb re-analysed the UMI-ligation and nested PCR reads in MiXCR, keeping a single row per CDR3 protein. This sample yields tens of thousands of distinct CDR3 sequences, of which around a tenth are seen a single time; roughly 9.7% belongs to the top ten. Known numbers of the T cell clone KT2 were added to PBMC. Germline V gene data show CDR1 as MGHDK and CDR2 as SYGVNS. This CDR3 spans 14 amino acids. The rearrangement uses TRBV25-1 and TRBJ1-2; the D gene is possibly TRBD1 (6 bases). The receptor comes from a human donor. The sequencing sample was made of PBMCs spiked with cells of the T cell clone KT2. As DNA, the CDR3 is TGTGCCAGCAGTGAAACAGGGACAAATGACGGCTACAACTTC. The encoded protein is CASSETGTNDGYNF.